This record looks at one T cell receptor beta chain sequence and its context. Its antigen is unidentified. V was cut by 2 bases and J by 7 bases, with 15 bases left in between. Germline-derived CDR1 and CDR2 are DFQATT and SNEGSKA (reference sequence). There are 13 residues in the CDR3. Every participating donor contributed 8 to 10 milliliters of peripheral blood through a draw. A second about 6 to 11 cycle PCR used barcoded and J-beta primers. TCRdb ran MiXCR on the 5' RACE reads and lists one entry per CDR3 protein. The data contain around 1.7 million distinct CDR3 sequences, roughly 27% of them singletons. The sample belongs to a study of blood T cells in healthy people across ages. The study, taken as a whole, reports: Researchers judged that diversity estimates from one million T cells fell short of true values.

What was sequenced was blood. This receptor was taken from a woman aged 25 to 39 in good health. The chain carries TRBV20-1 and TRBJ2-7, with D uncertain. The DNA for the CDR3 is TGCAGTGCTAGATTGGAGAACTACAATGAGCAGTACTTC. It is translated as CSARLENYNEQYF.